The 29 T cell receptor beta chains reported below all come from one sample, sequenced in a study of blood T cell repertoires in COVID-19. TCRdb's table, derived via immunoSEQ multiplex PCR, lists solely in-frame clones and lacks some. The data contain around 100,000 clones, 85% to 90% of them seen just once; the ten biggest clones take up about 4.6%. The sequenced material came from peripheral blood. These receptors originate from a human donor in a cohort sampled during active COVID-19.

V gene TRBV19 combines with J gene TRBJ2-7; D remains unclear. Germline loops: CDR1 LNHDA, CDR2 SQIVND (reference sequence). The ends were cut back, 7 bases at V and 4 bases at J, with 20 bases in the middle. The CDR3 length is 15 residues. This chain's CDR3 is CASTHGLRPPYEQYF. The CDR3 nucleotides read TGTGCCAGTACCCATGGTTTGCGGCCACCTTACGAGCAGTACTTC.

This chain links TRBV7-9 with TRBJ2-7; D gene uncertain. This CDR3 has 11 amino acids. With 8 bases removed from V and 4 bases from J, the gap between germline ends came to 9 bases. CDR1 and CDR2 from the germline V gene are SEHNR and FQNEAQ (reference sequence). The CDR3 reads CASDDLYEQYF. In nucleotides, the CDR3 is TGTGCCAGCGACGACTTGTACGAGCAGTACTTC.

J is TRBJ2-3 and V is TRBV5-1; D may be TRBD2 (5 bases). Germline V gives CDR1 SGHRS, CDR2 YFSETQ. Trimming took 5 bases from V and 0 from J, leaving 19 bases between them. The CDR3 has 17 amino acids. DNA for the CDR3: TGCGCCAGCAGAGGGATTGCGGGCGTTACAAGCACAGATACGCAGTATTTT. It yields the protein CASRGIAGVTSTDTQYF.

The chain joins TRBV4-3 to TRBJ2-6; D may be TRBD1 (5 bases). The germline V gene encodes CDR1 LGHNA and CDR2 YSLEER. The CDR3 is 17 residues long. V was shortened by 0 bases and J by 3 bases, with 12 bases between the two germline ends. The CDR3 DNA reads as TGCGCCAGCAGCCAAGATCGTGGACATGGTGGGGCCAACGTCCTGACTTTC. Protein sequence: CASSQDRGHGGANVLTF.

This rearrangement joins TRBV28 to TRBJ2-1; 10 nucleotides line up with TRBD2. The V gene end was trimmed by 10 bases and the J gene end by 6 bases; junction bases not matched to a gene: 6. The germline CDR1 and CDR2 sequences are MDHEN and SYDVKM. The CDR3 length is 13 residues. CDR3 nucleotide sequence: TGTGCCACAGGGCTAGCGGGAGTCAATGAGCAGTTCTTC. Protein: CATGLAGVNEQFF. Using reference TRBV28 and TRBJ2-1 for the parts outside the CDR3, the full variable domain is DVKVTQSSRYLVKRTGEKVFLECVQDMDHENMFWYRQDPGLGLRLIYFSYDVKMKEKGDIPEGYSVSREKKERFSLILESASTNQTSMYLCATGLAGVNEQFFGPGTRLTVL.

This clone was counted only a few times. The chain carries TRBV28 and TRBJ1-5; unclear D gene. V was pared by 6 bases and J by 7 bases, with 16 bases between. Looked up from germline, CDR1 is MDHEN and CDR2 is SYDVKM. The CDR3 runs 14 residues. CDR3 in DNA: TGTGCCAGCAGACCCGATCATGGCCCCCAGCCCCAGCATTTT. Translating it yields CASRPDHGPQPQHF.

The chain combines TRBV11-2 with TRBJ2-1, with 12 bases that match TRBD2. Trimming cost V 5 bases and J 3 bases; bases outside gene matches: 5. The CDR3 spans 16 residues. Germline CDR1 is SGHAT and CDR2 is FQNNGV. CDR3 sequence: CASSHGLAGIYNEQFF. In DNA, the CDR3 is TGTGCCAGCAGCCACGGACTAGCGGGAATCTACAATGAGCAGTTCTTC.

The rearrangement links TRBV7-9 to TRBJ2-5; 13 nucleotides line up with TRBD2. V was clipped by 4 bases and J by 2 bases; unmatched bases: 10. CDR3 length: 18 amino acids. Germline CDR1 and CDR2: SEHNR and FQNEAQ (reference sequence). The CDR3 region is CASSSDFQTSGRQETQYF. The CDR3, as DNA: TGTGCCAGCAGCTCAGATTTCCAGACTAGCGGGAGGCAAGAGACCCAGTACTTC.

CDR3: CASSPRDRDNSPLHF. CDR3 in DNA: TGTGCCAGCAGCCCCCGGGACAGGGATAATTCACCCCTCCACTTT. This chain links TRBV28 with TRBJ1-6, with TRBD1 matching 9 bases. The CDR3 loop spans 15 amino acids. The V gene's germline CDR1 is MDHEN and CDR2 SYDVKM. The trim removed 6 bases at V and 5 bases at J, leaving 5 bases unmatched.

The chain links TRBV7-2 to TRBJ2-7; the D gene is possibly TRBD2 (6 bases). The V and J ends lost 2 bases and 12 bases respectively, with 11 bases between them. Germline V gene lookup returns CDR1 SGHTA and CDR2 FQGNSA. The CDR3 has 11 amino acids. For the CDR3, the DNA is TGTGCCAGCAGCTTACGAGGGAGGATGTACTTC. This codes for CASSLRGRMYF.

This clone turned up a few times. The V gene is TRBV3-1 (or the pseudogene TRBV3-2), the J gene TRBJ1-3; tentative D call: TRBD1 (5 bases). The CDR3 spans 16 residues. V lost 0 bases to trimming and J lost 6 bases, with 15 bases between them. The germline V gene has CDR1 LGHDT and CDR2 YNNKEL (reference sequence). This CDR3 is CASSQDFGHAENTIYF. CDR3 bases: TGTGCCAGCAGCCAAGACTTTGGACACGCGGAAAACACCATATATTTT.

The chain joins TRBV9 to TRBJ2-1, with 13 bases that match TRBD2. V lost 3 bases, J lost 0 bases, and 9 bases stayed unmatched. The CDR3 consists of 19 residues. From germline, CDR1 is SGDLS and CDR2 YYNGEE. The CDR3 spells CASSGGLAGYGSSYNEQFF. The CDR3 DNA reads as TGTGCCAGCAGCGGGGGACTAGCGGGATACGGGAGCTCCTACAATGAGCAGTTCTTC.

The CDR3 DNA sequence: TGTGCCAGCAGTTCCCTCTACGAGCAGTACTTC. It is translated as CASSSLYEQYF. This chain connects TRBV12-3 or TRBV12-4 to TRBJ2-7; D ambiguous. This CDR3 comprises 11 residues. V was shortened by 4 bases and J by 3 bases, with 4 bases between the two germline ends.

The chain links TRBV7-6 to TRBJ2-7; 8 nucleotides match TRBD2. Losses at the gene ends were 2 bases for V and 3 bases for J; bases not matched to a gene: 15. CDR3 length: 18 amino acids. Germline-derived CDR1 and CDR2 are SGHVS and FNYEAQ. DNA for the CDR3: TGTGCCAGCAGCTTAAGATCGGGGATAGGTAGCGGGATCTACGAGCAGTACTTC. Its protein product is CASSLRSGIGSGIYEQYF.

V and J are TRBV9 and TRBJ2-1; 13 bases align to TRBD2. The V gene's germline CDR1 is SGDLS and CDR2 YYNGEE. The junction had 2 bases not matched to a gene; V was cut back by 4 bases and J by 4 bases. The CDR3 extends over 15 amino acids. This CDR3 is CASSRTSGSYNEQFF. The DNA of the CDR3 is TGTGCCAGCAGCCGGACTAGCGGGAGTTACAATGAGCAGTTCTTC.

Here the CDR3 reads CASSGRTSGRGEQFF. The CDR3 nucleotides read TGTGCCAGTAGTGGACGGACTAGCGGGAGAGGAGAGCAGTTCTTC. The chain carries TRBV19 and TRBJ2-1, with 13 bases lining up with TRBD2. The CDR3 runs 15 residues. J lost 10 bases, V lost 5 bases, and 8 bases had no gene match. Germline-derived CDR1 and CDR2 are LNHDA and SQIVND (reference sequence). Variable domain in full (rest from reference TRBV19 and TRBJ2-1): DGGITQSPKYLFRKEGQNVTLSCEQNLNHDAMYWYRQDPGQGLRLIYYSQIVNDFQKGDIAEGYSVSREKKESFPLTVTSAQKNPTAFYLCASSGRTSGRGEQFFGPGTRLTVL.

The sample holds one count of this clone. This chain links TRBV19 with TRBJ1-5; the match to TRBD1 covers 8 bases. This CDR3 is built from 19 residues. Germline CDR1 and CDR2: LNHDA and SQIVND (reference sequence). Trimming removed 3 bases from V and 5 bases from J; junction bases left unmatched: 18. The CDR3 nucleotides are TGTGCCAGTAGTATCGAGGGAAGGGAGACAGGGGTTTTGGATCAGCCCCAGCATTTT. This codes for CASSIEGRETGVLDQPQHF.

The CDR3 reads CASNGINEQFF. DNA for the CDR3: TGCGCCAGCAACGGGATTAATGAGCAGTTCTTC. The V gene is TRBV10-2, the J gene TRBJ2-1, with a weak D call TRBD2 (5 bases). The germline gives CDR1 WSHSY, CDR2 SAAADI. The CDR3 is 11 residues long. V dropped 7 bases and J dropped 7 bases, with 8 bases sitting between them.

V usage is TRBV28 and J usage is TRBJ2-1; 10 nucleotides align to TRBD2. This CDR3 comprises 17 residues. V lost 5 bases and J lost 6; bases outside the gene matches: 13. The germline V gene has CDR1 MDHEN and CDR2 SYDVKM. Here the CDR3 DNA reads TGTGCCAGCAGTCCAAACCCCCTAGCGGGAGCAAGCAATGAGCAGTTCTTC. This translates into CASSPNPLAGASNEQFF.

V and J are TRBV7-3 and TRBJ2-1; weak D call: TRBD2 (6 bases). This CDR3 is built from 15 residues. The V end was cut by 3 bases, the J end by 7 bases, with 16 bases between. The germline CDR1 and CDR2 sequences are SGHTA and FQGTGA. The CDR3 DNA follows: TGTGCCAGCAGCTTCCCTGGGACTTCGATTAATGAGCAGTTCTTC. Translating gives CASSFPGTSINEQFF.

The chain uses TRBV10-2 and TRBJ2-3; 8 nucleotides line up with TRBD1. This CDR3 is built from 14 residues. Germline V lookup: CDR1 WSHSY, CDR2 SAAADI. V was clipped by 7 bases and J by 4 bases; unmatched bases: 7. The CDR3 DNA is TGCGCCAGCAACCGACAGGGGCGAGCAGATACGCAGTATTTT. It encodes CASNRQGRADTQYF.

This clone has more than one count but fewer than ten. The V and J genes are TRBV5-6 and TRBJ1-6; D ambiguous. This CDR3 has 13 residues. CDR1 and CDR2 (germline): SGHDT, YYEEEE. V gave up 2 bases and J gave up 5 bases, with 5 bases separating them. CDR3 DNA sequence: TGTGCCAGCAGCTTCAGTGATAATTCACCCCTCCACTTT. It codes for CASSFSDNSPLHF. The full variable domain, in which reference TRBV5-6 and TRBJ1-6 provide the parts outside the CDR3, is DAGVTQSPTHLIKTRGQQVTLRCSPKSGHDTVSWYQQALGQGPQFIFQYYEEEERQRGNFPDRFSGHQFPNYSSELNVNALLLGDSALYLCASSFSDNSPLHFGNGTRLTVT.

V usage is TRBV28 and J usage is TRBJ1-5; D call uncertain. Trimming cost V 4 bases and J 0 bases, with 4 bases left between them. This CDR3 is 13 amino acids long. The V gene's germline CDR1 is MDHEN and CDR2 SYDVKM. The CDR3 loop is CASSSDSNQPQHF. The CDR3 DNA reads TGTGCCAGCAGTTCAGATAGCAATCAGCCCCAGCATTTT.

This chain uses TRBV29-1 with TRBJ2-7; D gene ambiguous. V was shortened by 0 bases and J by 5 bases, with 14 bases between the two germline ends. The CDR3 sequence is 14 residues long. Germline V lookup: CDR1 SQVTM, CDR2 ANQGSEA. DNA of the CDR3: TGCAGCGTTGAAGATGTTGGGCAGACGAACGAGCAGTACTTC. This gives the protein CSVEDVGQTNEQYF.

The gene calls are TRBV19 and TRBJ1-1, with 10 bases that match TRBD1. This CDR3 has 17 residues. After removal of 0 bases from V and 6 bases from J, the junction contained 10 bases not matched to a gene. In germline, CDR1 is LNHDA, CDR2 SQIVND (reference sequence). The CDR3 sequence: CASSIDPGGTGVPEAFF. The CDR3 DNA sequence: TGTGCCAGTAGTATAGATCCGGGCGGGACAGGGGTCCCTGAAGCTTTCTTT.

This clone showed up just once. J is TRBJ2-7 and V is TRBV7-2, with 7 bases lining up with TRBD1. V shed 4 bases, J shed 2 bases, and the junction held 5 bases outside the gene matches. The CDR3 contains 14 residues. The germline V gene has CDR1 SGHTA and CDR2 FQGNSA. In nucleotides, the CDR3 is TGTGCCAGCAGCTCGACGACAGGGACCTACGAGCAGTACTTC. Its translation is CASSSTTGTYEQYF.

The chain carries TRBV30 and TRBJ1-6; 11 nucleotides agree with TRBD1. The CDR3 runs 18 residues. Germline lookup yields CDR1 GTSNPN and CDR2 SVGIG (reference sequence). Trimming at V came to 1 base and at J to 7 bases, leaving 12 bases not matched to a gene. This CDR3 is CAWSGTGGASAGNSPLHF. In nucleotides, the CDR3 is TGTGCCTGGAGTGGGACAGGGGGCGCATCTGCGGGGAATTCACCCCTCCACTTT.

This clone turned up a few times. The chain is built from TRBV6-6 and TRBJ2-5; TRBD2 is a possible D gene (6 bases). The ends were cut back, 5 bases at V and 7 bases at J, with 8 bases in the middle. The CDR3 length is 11 residues. Per the germline V gene, CDR1 is MNHNY and CDR2 is SVGAGI (reference sequence). In nucleotides, the CDR3 is TGTGCCAGCAGTAACGGGGGGACCCAGTACTTC. Protein sequence: CASSNGGTQYF.

The chain uses TRBV4-2 and TRBJ2-1, with D unresolved. Trimming removed 1 base at V and 5 bases at J, with 12 bases between. CDR3 length: 15 residues. Germline CDR1 and CDR2: LGHNA and YNFKEQ. CDR3 DNA: TGTGCCAGCAGCCAAGTTTGGAGATCCAACAATGAGCAGTTCTTC. Its translation is CASSQVWRSNNEQFF.